Listed below are T cell receptor beta chains from one sample, sequenced in a study of blood T cell repertoires in COVID-19. The assay was immunoSEQ multiplex PCR, and TCRdb's table has in-frame clones only and misses some. The table shows tens of thousands of clones, with more than 70% occurring only once. Input material: peripheral blood. These receptors were collected from a man aged 60 to 75 with active or convalescent COVID-19. Each CDR3 is given with its conserved first and last residue. A D gene is named only where the DNA matches it firmly. Only part of the rows carry a size: once, few, many, or a class if the clone is expanded.

j_call v_call d_call clone_size cdr3_nt cdr3_aa
TRBJ1-5 TRBV6-2/TRBV6-3 . . TGTGCCAGCAGTTACACGCAGGGGCATCAGCCCCAGCATTTT CASSYTQGHQPQHF
TRBJ1-5 TRBV19 TRBD1 . TGTGCCAGTAGCCTGGACAGGGGGATAAATGGTCAGCCCCAGCATTTT CASSLDRGINGQPQHF
TRBJ2-5 TRBV11-2 . . TGTGCCAGCAGCTCACAGGGGACCCAGTACTTC CASSSQGTQYF
TRBJ2-3 TRBV6-1 . . TGTGCCAGCAGTGAAGCGGCCAGAGGTTCCTATTTT CASSEAARGSYF
TRBJ2-1 TRBV6-6 . . TGTGCCAGCAGCAAAGGAACAGTTACCTACAATGAGCAGTTCTTC CASSKGTVTYNEQFF
TRBJ2-1 TRBV24-1 TRBD2 . TGTGCCACCAGCGCCCTGGGGGGGAACTACAATGAGCAGTTCTTC CATSALGGNYNEQFF
TRBJ2-5 TRBV10-3 . . TGTGCCATCAGTGGCGGCCAAGAGACCCAGTACTTC CAISGGQETQYF
TRBJ1-1 TRBV12-3/TRBV12-4 . . TGTGCCAGCAACCCCGGGGGAAACACTGAAGCTTTCTTT CASNPGGNTEAFF
TRBJ2-5 TRBV5-4 . . TGTGCCAGCAGCCGAACTAGAGACCAAGAGACCCAGTACTTC CASSRTRDQETQYF
TRBJ2-1 TRBV7-2 TRBD2 . TGTGCCAGCAGCCCCCGGACTAGCGGCTACAATGAGCAGTTCTTC CASSPRTSGYNEQFF
TRBJ1-1 TRBV28 . . TGTGCCAGCAGTTATAACAGGGATTTCAAAGGCAGTAAAGCTTTCTTT CASSYNRDFKGSKAFF
TRBJ1-1 TRBV7-9 . . TGTGCCAGCAACTTACAAGCGGCGGGGGCCGCTGAAGCTTTCTTT CASNLQAAGAAEAFF
TRBJ1-1 TRBV19 TRBD1 once TGTGCCAGTAGTAAGGGACAGGGAGGAACTGAAGCTTTCTTT CASSKGQGGTEAFF
TRBJ1-4 TRBV7-2 . . TGTGCCAGCAGCCCTCCGACGGGGTTGGGTGAAAAACTGTTTTTT CASSPPTGLGEKLFF
TRBJ2-5 TRBV4-3 TRBD2 few TGCGCCAGCAGCCAATCACTAGCGGTTCAGACCCAGTACTTC CASSQSLAVQTQYF
TRBJ2-1 TRBV7-8 TRBD1 many TGTGCCAGCAGCTTCGGGACAGGGGGCTTGGGCTCCTACAATGAGCAGTTCTTC CASSFGTGGLGSYNEQFF
TRBJ2-5 TRBV5-1 TRBD1 . TGCGCCAGTGGGACAGGGGCGGAGACCCAGTACTTC CASGTGAETQYF
TRBJ1-1 TRBV28 TRBD1 . TGTGCCAGCAGTTTGGGGACAGGGGCTGAAGCTTTCTTT CASSLGTGAEAFF
TRBJ1-6 TRBV6-6 . . TGTGCCAGCAGAACCTCCCACGGAGGAATTTCACCCCTCCACTTT CASRTSHGGISPLHF
TRBJ1-2 TRBV2 . few TGTGCCAGCAGACACATGGGGCAGACGTCCTATGGCTACACCTTC CASRHMGQTSYGYTF
TRBJ1-6 TRBV11-2 . . TGTGCCAGCAGCCGTGAGGGTTTTGGGGATAATTCACCCCTCCACTTT CASSREGFGDNSPLHF
TRBJ2-3 TRBV10-3 TRBD2 . TGTGCCATCAGTGGGTTAGCGGGGGAGGATACGCAGTATTTT CAISGLAGEDTQYF
TRBJ2-1 TRBV7-9 TRBD2 . TGTGCCAGCAGCAAATTAGCGGGTGGCAATGAGCAGTTCTTC CASSKLAGGNEQFF
TRBJ1-1 TRBV6-6 . . TGTGCCAGCAGCGTCCCGGGACATTTGAACACTGAAGCTTTCTTT CASSVPGHLNTEAFF
TRBJ2-5 TRBV11-3 TRBD1 . TGTGCCAGCAGCCCACGGGACAGGGGGCAAGAGACCCAGTACTTC CASSPRDRGQETQYF
TRBJ1-3 TRBV11-2 TRBD1 . TGTGCCAGCAGCTCAAAAGGGCAGGGGGGTGGAAACACCATATATTTT CASSSKGQGGGNTIYF
TRBJ2-3 TRBV11-3 TRBD2 . TGTGCCAGCAGCCGTATTAGCGGGTCTAGCACAGATACGCAGTATTTT CASSRISGSSTDTQYF
TRBJ2-3 TRBV19 . . TGTGCCAGTAGTGCGACCGGGTCCACTACCGGTACGCAGTATTTT CASSATGSTTGTQYF
TRBJ1-2 TRBV29-1 . . TGCAGCGTTGCAGTCCGGAGAAACTATGGCTACACCTTC CSVAVRRNYGYTF
TRBJ2-1 TRBV10-3 TRBD2 once TGTGCCTTATCTCGCGGCGGGGGACCGTCCTACAATGAGCAGTTCTTC CALSRGGGPSYNEQFF
TRBJ1-4 TRBV29-1 . . TGCAGCGTTATTAGGGAGGGGGAAAAACTGTTTTTT CSVIREGEKLFF
TRBJ1-1 TRBV29-1 TRBD1 . TGCAGCGTTGAGGGGCTGATAGGGACAGCCGGGACGTTAAACACTGAAGCTTTCTTT CSVEGLIGTAGTLNTEAFF
TRBJ1-3 TRBV27 TRBD1 . TGTGCCAGCATCAGGACAGGGGGTCCGAATTCTGGAAACACCATATATTTT CASIRTGGPNSGNTIYF
TRBJ1-6 TRBV6-1 . once TGTGCCAGCAGTGCCCGGGTTCGTCGGACTGTGAGCTCCTATAATTCACCCCTCCACTTT CASSARVRRTVSSYNSPLHF
TRBJ1-4 TRBV2 . . TGTGCCAGCAGGAGACACAGGCAGGGTGAAAAACTGTTTTTT CASRRHRQGEKLFF
TRBJ1-1 TRBV6-1 TRBD1 . TGTGCCAGCAGTGGGATTCGGGACAGGGAATACACTGAAGCTTTCTTT CASSGIRDREYTEAFF
TRBJ1-1 TRBV5-1 TRBD1 . TGCGCCAGCAGCTCGGGGACAGGGCTCATGAACACTGAAGCTTTCTTT CASSSGTGLMNTEAFF
TRBJ1-2 TRBV10-3 . . TGTGCCATCGCACAGAACTATGGCTACACCTTC CAIAQNYGYTF
TRBJ2-2 TRBV4-3 . . TGCGCCAGCAGCCAAAATCAGCGGTCGAACACCGGGGAGCTGTTTTTT CASSQNQRSNTGELFF
TRBJ1-2 TRBV28 . . TGTGCCAGCAGTTTAGAAAGCCCCTATGGCTACACCTTC CASSLESPYGYTF
TRBJ1-6 TRBV28 . . TGTGCCAGCAGTTTACCCCAAACCTACGCACCCCTCCACTTT CASSLPQTYAPLHF
TRBJ1-1 TRBV9 . . TGTGCCAGCAGCGTAGAGCCCCAGGGGCGTGAAGCTTTCTTT CASSVEPQGREAFF
TRBJ2-1 TRBV5-1 TRBD1 . TGCGCCAGCAGCCCAGGACAGGGGTCTTACAATGAGCAGTTCTTC CASSPGQGSYNEQFF
TRBJ1-2 TRBV19 TRBD1 once TGTGCCAGTAGTATACTTAGGGGGCCTCGCGGCTACACCTTC CASSILRGPRGYTF
TRBJ1-4 TRBV13 . . TGTGCCAGCAGCTCATCACCCTGGGGGGACGAAAAACTGTTTTTT CASSSSPWGDEKLFF
TRBJ1-3 TRBV19 . once TGTGCCAGTAGTTCGAGGGCAGCCCTTGGGTCCTCTGGAAACACCATATATTTT CASSSRAALGSSGNTIYF
TRBJ1-2 TRBV20-1 . . TGCAGTGCTAGTTCGCAGGGTTGGTATGGCTACACCTTC CSASSQGWYGYTF
TRBJ2-1 TRBV5-1 . . TGCGCCAGCAGCGAGTCAAAGGAGCAGTTCTTC CASSESKEQFF
TRBJ2-1 TRBV2 . . TGTGCCAGCAGTGAGACACGTCATGAGCAGTTCTTC CASSETRHEQFF
TRBJ1-6 TRBV27 . few TGTGCCAGCAGTTTTTGGACAGATAATTCACCCCTCCACTTT CASSFWTDNSPLHF
TRBJ2-1 TRBV27 TRBD1 . TGTGCCAGCAGCCCGGACAGGGCGTCCTACAATGAGCAGTTCTTC CASSPDRASYNEQFF
TRBJ2-1 TRBV20-1 TRBD2 . TGCAGTGCTAGTCTTAGCAGGACTAGCGGGAGGAATGAGCAGTTCTTC CSASLSRTSGRNEQFF
TRBJ2-3 TRBV19 . . TGTGCCAGTAGCGTGCTTATTTTCGGTACAGATACGCAGTATTTT CASSVLIFGTDTQYF
TRBJ1-1 TRBV19 . . TGTGCCAGTAGTTATCGGTCGAGCAGGGGCACTGAAGCTTTCTTT CASSYRSSRGTEAFF
TRBJ2-3 TRBV28 TRBD1 . TGTGCCAGCAGTTTAGGGGGACAGGGTCCCAAGGATACGCAGTATTTT CASSLGGQGPKDTQYF
TRBJ1-3 TRBV2 TRBD1 . TGTGCCAGCAGTGGCAGATTAGGGACAGTAAATGGAAACACCATATATTTT CASSGRLGTVNGNTIYF
TRBJ1-1 TRBV5-1 . . TGCGCCAGCAGCTTGGTTCGGGGTTTGAACACTGAAGCTTTCTTT CASSLVRGLNTEAFF
TRBJ1-3 TRBV7-9 . . TGTGCCAGCAGCCCCGGTCGCGCTACCGGCTCTGGAAACACCATATATTTT CASSPGRATGSGNTIYF